This record covers a single T cell receptor beta chain. Its antigen is undetermined. Using immunoSEQ multiplex PCR, the repertoire was profiled, and TCRdb retains in-frame clones only, with some absent. The sample lists some 70,000 clones, about 86% occurring once. V lost 1 base, J lost 5 bases, and 12 bases lay in between. The CDR3 has 16 amino acids. Germline CDR1 reads LGHDT; CDR2 reads YNNKEL (reference sequence). This sample is drawn from a study of vaccination effects on CD4 cells after COVID-19. Regarding the study as a whole: The study dataset contains few convalescent patients and includes no early post-infection timepoints.

Expansion of antigen-specific CD4+ T cells with viral peptide pools was carried out by the ViraFEST assay before sequencing. Having been cultured for less than 13 days, the cells underwent CD4+ T cell isolation. The participants, recipients of two vaccine doses, got either BNT162b2 or mRNA-1273. Prior SARS-CoV-2 infection was absent in the vaccine recipients, as shown by negative nucleocapsid antibodies. The authors replaced half the medium with IL-2 medium on days 3 and 7. Sample: CD4+ T cells from PBMCs cultured with HCoV-229E spike peptides, taken after COVID-19 vaccination. This TCR came from a human donor who received a COVID-19 vaccine. The chain employs TRBV3-1 (or the pseudogene TRBV3-2) and TRBJ1-6; D not resolved. Here the CDR3 reads CASSQGRQENNSPLHF. CDR3 bases: TGTGCCAGCAGCCAAGGGAGGCAGGAAAATAATTCACCCCTCCACTTT.